This TCR beta chain was recorded in a study of blood T cells in healthy people across ages. The overall study: Per two T cells, template switching captured roughly one barcoded beta molecule.

A remark on this clonotype: The antigen is undetermined.

For the second PCR, which ran for roughly 6 to 12 cycles, a sample-barcoded 5' primer and a J-beta primer mix were used. TCRdb processed the 5' RACE reads anew with MiXCR; each CDR3 protein has one entry. The repertoire holds under 950,000 distinct CDR3 sequences, with roughly 20% as singletons. With V trimmed by 5 bases and J by 7 bases, 6 bases remained unmatched. CDR1 is MDHEN and CDR2 is SYDVKM in the germline V gene. The CDR3 is made up of 14 amino acids. Study outcomes and limitations: Comparison with aged donors showed that long-lived donors had more naive CD4+ cells and higher diversity.

This rearrangement joins TRBV28 to TRBJ2-1, with 9 bases aligning to TRBD2. The sequence was collected from an older man in good health. Specimen: blood. Written as DNA, the CDR3 is TGTGCCAGCAGTCCCAGCGGGAGGCGAAATGAGCAGTTCTTC. Translating it yields CASSPSGRRNEQFF.